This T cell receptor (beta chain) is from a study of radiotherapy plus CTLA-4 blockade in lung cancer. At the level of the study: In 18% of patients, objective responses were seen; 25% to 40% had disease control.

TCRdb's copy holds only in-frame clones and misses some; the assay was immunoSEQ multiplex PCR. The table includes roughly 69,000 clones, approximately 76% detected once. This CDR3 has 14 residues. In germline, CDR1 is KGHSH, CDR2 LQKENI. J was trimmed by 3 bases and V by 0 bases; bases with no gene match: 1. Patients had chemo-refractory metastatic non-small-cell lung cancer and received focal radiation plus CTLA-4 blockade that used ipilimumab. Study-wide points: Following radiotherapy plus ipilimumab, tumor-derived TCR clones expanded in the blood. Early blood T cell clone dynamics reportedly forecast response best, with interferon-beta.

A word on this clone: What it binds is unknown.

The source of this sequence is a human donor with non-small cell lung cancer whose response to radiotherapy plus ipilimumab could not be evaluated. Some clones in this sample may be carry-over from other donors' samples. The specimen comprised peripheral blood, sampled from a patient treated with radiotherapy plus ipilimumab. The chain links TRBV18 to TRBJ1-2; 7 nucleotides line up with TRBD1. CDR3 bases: TGTGCCAGCTCACCACCAGGGACAGACTATGGCTACACCTTC. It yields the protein CASSPPGTDYGYTF.